The subject of this entry is one T cell receptor (beta chain). The antigen remains unidentified. The source of the sample is a study of cytomegalovirus exposure and HLA in healthy donors. Overall study results and limits: Relative to equally common others, HLA-associated TCR beta chains showed greater clonal expansion in a later analysis. Information on immune exposure was restricted to one variable (CMV serostatus).

There were likely unrecorded immune exposures, though donors were nominally healthy when sampled. PCR employed 60 Vbeta and 13 Jbeta primers. Measured with immunoSEQ multiplex PCR; TCRdb has only the in-frame clones, and not every one. This sample's table has around 60,000 clones. This CDR3 contains 12 residues. V was pared by 6 bases and J by 2 bases, with 8 bases between. The germline V gene encodes CDR1 MNHNS and CDR2 SASEGT. This chain links TRBV6-1 with TRBJ2-7; no definite D call. The clonotype comes from a man under 40 in good health and CMV-seropositive. The specimen sequenced was PBMCs. The CDR3 spells CASRQTAYEQYF. The CDR3 bases are TGTGCCAGCAGACAGACCGCCTACGAGCAGTACTTC.